Included here is one T cell receptor (beta chain) sequence, with context. Its antigen is still unknown. Donor samples were obtained from healthy Caucasian individuals from Russia, aged 6 to 90. V lost 3 bases and J lost 0, with 12 bases in between. The CDR3 is 15 residues long. Germline V gives CDR1 SGDLS, CDR2 YYNGEE. This entry belongs to a study of blood T cells in healthy people across ages. Whole-study findings and limits: Researchers deemed the diversity estimates from one million T cells underestimates.

The authors ran a second PCR of 7 to 11 cycles using a sample-barcoded 5' primer and a J-beta primer mix. TCRdb passed the 5' RACE reads through MiXCR, listing each CDR3 protein once. The sample lists hundreds of thousands of distinct CDR3 sequences, 55% to 75% occurring once. The receptor was derived from a man aged 25 to 45 in good health. The sample comprised blood. This chain links TRBV9 with TRBJ1-2; D is uncertain. As DNA, the CDR3 is TGTGCCAGCAGCGCAACGGACGGAGCTAACTATGGCTACACCTTC. It specifies CASSATDGANYGYTF.